Listed below are T cell receptor beta chains from one sample, sequenced in a study of blood T cells in healthy people across ages. MiXCR, run by TCRdb on the 5' RACE reads, gives a single entry per CDR3 protein. The repertoire holds just over 1 million distinct CDR3 sequences, with 40% to 50% as singletons. Sequencing was carried out using blood. The origin of the receptors is a woman in her fifties or sixties in good health. CDR3s include the opening cysteine and the closing phenylalanine or tryptophan. Each record gives: D gene, J gene, clone size, V gene, CDR3 DNA, CDR3 protein. A D gene is named only where the DNA matches it firmly. Clone size is stated in some rows and not others, as once, few, many or a class when expanded.

>.|TRBJ1-5|.|TRBV27
TGTGCCGGCAGTCCGTGGACAGCTAGCAATCAGCCCCAGCATTTT
CAGSPWTASNQPQHF
>.|TRBJ2-7|.|TRBV20-1
TGCAGTGCTAAAAACAGGGAAAGCCACGAGCAGTACTTC
CSAKNRESHEQYF
>TRBD2|TRBJ2-1|.|TRBV6-1
TGTGCCAGCAAACCGTTCCCCGGGACTAGCGGGAGGGCCCGTAGGAATGAGCAGTTCTTC
CASKPFPGTSGRARRNEQFF
>TRBD1|TRBJ2-3|many|TRBV20-1
TGCAGTGCTCAGGGGGCGGGCACAGATACGCAGTATTTT
CSAQGAGTDTQYF
>.|TRBJ2-7|.|TRBV7-9
TGTGCCAGCAGCTTAGAGGCAGGTATGAACGAGCAGTACTTC
CASSLEAGMNEQYF
>.|TRBJ1-2|.|TRBV6-5
TGTGCCAGCAGTCTCTCCCCGGGACACCCTAACTATGGCTACACCTTC
CASSLSPGHPNYGYTF
>.|TRBJ2-1|.|TRBV4-1
TGCGCCAGCAGCCAAGATTACGAGACCCCCTACAATGAGCAGTTCTTC
CASSQDYETPYNEQFF
>TRBD2|TRBJ2-1|few|TRBV27
TGTGCCAGCAGTTTATTAGGACTAGCGGAAGACAATGAGCAGTTCTTC
CASSLLGLAEDNEQFF
>TRBD2|TRBJ2-1|.|TRBV5-1
TGCGCCAGCGGCTTGCAGGCGGGAGGCATCCTTGAGCAGTTCTTC
CASGLQAGGILEQFF
>.|TRBJ2-1|.|TRBV4-2
TGTGCCAGCAGCCAAGAGGCCACACGGACGGATGAGCAGTTCTTC
CASSQEATRTDEQFF
>.|TRBJ2-7|few|TRBV7-8
TGTGCCAGCAGCTTATTCGGGAATGGAGGAGACTACGAGCAGTACTTC
CASSLFGNGGDYEQYF
>.|TRBJ2-1|.|TRBV10-3
TGTGCCATCAGTGATAAAAGGGGCCTTGGGGGCGAGCAGTTCTTC
CAISDKRGLGGEQFF
>.|TRBJ1-2|.|TRBV20-1
TGCAGTGCTTACCCGGGACTTACCAAAAGCTATGGCTACACCTTC
CSAYPGLTKSYGYTF
>TRBD1|TRBJ1-2|.|TRBV20-1
TGCAGTGCTAGGGGTTCGGGCAGGGGGAACTATGGCTACACCTTC
CSARGSGRGNYGYTF
>.|TRBJ2-5|.|TRBV3-1
TGTGCCAGCAGCCAAGTTGGGACAGAGACCCAGTACTTC
CASSQVGTETQYF
>.|TRBJ2-3|few|TRBV9
TGTGCCAGCAGCGTAATCCAGGGACTCACAGATACGCAGTATTTT
CASSVIQGLTDTQYF
>.|TRBJ2-5|.|TRBV29-1
TGCAGCGTTGAAGATCGGGAAGAATCCTCCTGGGAGACCCAGTACTTC
CSVEDREESSWETQYF